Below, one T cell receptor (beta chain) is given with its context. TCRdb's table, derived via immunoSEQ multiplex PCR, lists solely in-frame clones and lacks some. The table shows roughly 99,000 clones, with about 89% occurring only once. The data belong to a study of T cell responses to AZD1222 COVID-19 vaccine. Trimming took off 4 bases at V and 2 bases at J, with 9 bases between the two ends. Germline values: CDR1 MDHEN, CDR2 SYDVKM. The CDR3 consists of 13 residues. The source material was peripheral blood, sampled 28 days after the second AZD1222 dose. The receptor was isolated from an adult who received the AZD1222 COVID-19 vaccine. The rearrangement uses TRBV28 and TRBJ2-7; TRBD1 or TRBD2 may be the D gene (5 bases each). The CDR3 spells CASSWRGAYEQYF. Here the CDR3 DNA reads TGTGCCAGCAGTTGGAGAGGGGCCTACGAGCAGTACTTC.